A single sample is the source of the 21 T cell receptor beta chains below, sequenced in a study of blood T cells in healthy people across ages (dated by TCRdb to between 2014 and 2016). The library was prepared using 5' RACE. Sequencing took place on an Illumina HiSeq 2500. A second PCR of about 6 to 12 cycles was run with a J-beta primer mix and a sample-barcoded 5' primer. The raw public reads went through TCRdb reprocessing: fastp at Q25, MiXCR clone calling, in-frame beta chains kept. CDR3 protein sequences are deduplicated, and each keeps its most common genes and DNA. A total of approximately 1,000,000 distinct CDR3 sequences appear in this sample, around 45% of them only once. The biggest ten clones account for under 20% of the sample. The sequencing sample was made of blood. These receptors came from a woman aged 60-75 years in good health.

The rearrangement uses TRBV29-1 and TRBJ1-4; a weak D match, TRBD1 (5 bases). This CDR3 has 13 amino acids. Germline V gene lookup returns CDR1 SQVTM and CDR2 ANQGSEA. The ends were cut back, 5 bases at V and 5 bases at J, with 12 bases in the middle. The CDR3 coding sequence is TGCAGCGTTCAGACAGAGCTAAATGAAAAACTGTTTTTT. Protein sequence: CSVQTELNEKLFF. Full variable domain (outside the CDR3, taken from reference TRBV29-1 and TRBJ1-4): SAVISQKPSRDICQRGTSLTIQCQVDSQVTMMFWYRQQPGQSLTLIATANQGSEATYESGFVIDKFPISRPNLTFSTLTVSNMSPEDSSIYLCSVQTELNEKLFFGSGTQLSVL.

The chain recombines TRBV14 with TRBJ2-5, with D maybe TRBD2 (6 bases). This CDR3 comprises 14 residues. Germline assignment: CDR1 SGHDN and CDR2 FVKESK. The V and J ends lost 1 base and 13 bases respectively, with 19 bases between them. CDR3 coding DNA: TGTGCCAGCAGCCAAGGAAATTTCGGGAGCCCTTTGTACTTC. Its protein product is CASSQGNFGSPLYF.

V and J are TRBV3-1 and TRBJ2-7; D remains ambiguous. Germline V CDR1 and CDR2: LGHDT, YNNKEL (reference sequence). The CDR3 contains 13 residues. Trimming removed 2 bases from V and 7 bases from J, with 12 bases in between. CDR3 nucleotides: TGTGCCAGCAGCCAATCTCTCTACAATGAGCAGTACTTC. Translating gives CASSQSLYNEQYF.

J is TRBJ1-5 and V is TRBV6-6; 7 bases are shared with TRBD1. Germline trimming cut 6 bases from V and 4 bases from J; bases unmatched to any gene: 6. The germline V gene has CDR1 MNHNY and CDR2 SVGAGI (reference sequence). This CDR3 is built from 14 residues. CDR3 nucleotide sequence: TGTGCCAGCAGGCGCCAGGGGGTTAATCAGCCCCAGCATTTT. Its translation: CASRRQGVNQPQHF.

This clonotype occurred a few times. The genes are TRBV29-1 and TRBJ2-1, with 11 bases aligning to TRBD1. This CDR3 is built from 13 residues. The germline gives CDR1 SQVTM, CDR2 ANQGSEA. The V gene end was trimmed by 8 bases and the J gene end by 3 bases; junction bases not matched to a gene: 3. This CDR3 is CSIGTGGYNEQFF. The CDR3, as DNA: TGCAGCATCGGGACAGGGGGCTACAATGAGCAGTTCTTC.

This clonotype was counted a few times. The chain's CDR3 is CASSFGGRVADTQYF. The CDR3 DNA reads as TGTGCCAGCAGTTTTGGGGGGCGCGTTGCAGATACGCAGTATTTT. The chain has TRBV27 and TRBJ2-3, with D perhaps being TRBD1 or TRBD2 (6 bases each). The V end lost 3 bases, the J end lost 4 bases, and 14 bases lay between the germline ends. CDR1 MNHEY and CDR2 SMNVEV come from the germline V gene (reference sequence). This CDR3 spans 15 amino acids.

The rearrangement joins TRBV5-1 to TRBJ2-1; TRBD2 agrees at 9 bases. Germline-derived CDR1 and CDR2 are SGHRS and YFSETQ. With 0 bases clipped from V and 7 bases from J, the junction kept 5 bases outside the gene matches. This CDR3 has 15 amino acids. The DNA of the CDR3 is TGCGCCAGCAGCTTGGCCGGGACTAGCCAGAATGAGCAGTTCTTC. Translated, it gives CASSLAGTSQNEQFF.

This clonotype has just a few counts. The V and J genes are TRBV2 and TRBJ2-7, with 11 bases aligning to TRBD1. The J call is uncertain, as TRBJ2-5 better fits the DNA end. This CDR3 is built from 14 residues. The germline CDR1 and CDR2 sequences are SNHLY and FYNNEI. The CDR3 spells CASSGTGGFETQYF. The CDR3 DNA sequence: TGTGCCAGCAGTGGGACAGGGGGCTTTGAGACCCAGTACTTC.

The CDR3 reads CSAQGASRADTQYF. The CDR3 nucleotides are TGCAGCGCTCAAGGGGCTAGCAGGGCAGATACGCAGTATTTT. The chain has TRBV29-1 and TRBJ2-3; D possibly matches TRBD1 or TRBD2 (5 bases each). CDR1 is SQVTM and CDR2 is ANQGSEA in the germline V gene. Trimming pared 7 bases from V and 4 bases from J, leaving 18 bases between. The CDR3 is 14 residues long.

In its sample, this clonotype was seen many times. The chain carries TRBV4-1 and TRBJ2-1; either TRBD1 or TRBD2 may supply D (6 bases each). The CDR3 is 15 residues long. Looked up from germline, CDR1 is MGHRA and CDR2 is YSYEKL. V lost 1 base and J lost 3, with 10 bases in between. In nucleotides, the CDR3 is TGCGCCAGCAGCCAAGTGGGGGGCAGCTACAATGAGCAGTTCTTC. Encoded protein: CASSQVGGSYNEQFF.

V gene TRBV5-1 combines with J gene TRBJ2-1; 7 bases fit TRBD2. The CDR3 totals 14 residues. The V and J ends lost 4 bases and 5 bases, in that order; junction bases with no gene match: 6. Germline V gene sequence: CDR1 SGHRS, CDR2 YFSETQ. Written as DNA, the CDR3 is TGCGCCAGCAGCCCGGGGGGTAGCCACAATGAGCAGTTCTTC. Its translation is CASSPGGSHNEQFF.

V and J are TRBV7-2 and TRBJ2-6; D ambiguous. V lost 5 bases to trimming and J lost 11 bases, with 19 bases between them. Germline values: CDR1 SGHTA, CDR2 FQGNSA. The length of the CDR3 is 15 residues. The CDR3 DNA sequence: TGTGCCAGCAGCCGGACCGCGTCCCTCCAATACGTCCTGACTTTC. Translated, it gives CASSRTASLQYVLTF.

In this sample, this clonotype turned up a few times. This chain uses TRBV20-1 with TRBJ2-5; 12 bases agree with TRBD1. This CDR3 spans 16 amino acids. The V gene end was trimmed by 0 bases and the J gene end by 5 bases; junction bases not matched to a gene: 7. Germline V gene data show CDR1 as DFQATT and CDR2 as SNEGSKA (reference sequence). CDR3 DNA sequence: TGCAGTGCTAGAGATACCGGGACAGGGGGCGCCGAGACCCAGTACTTC. Its translation: CSARDTGTGGAETQYF.

This clonotype was seen a few times. This chain joins TRBV25-1 and TRBJ2-5, with a possible D match to TRBD2 (5 bases). The DNA matches TRBJ2-7 better at its end, which makes the J call doubtful. The germline CDR1 and CDR2 sequences are MGHDK and SYGVNS. CDR3 length equals 13 residues. CDR3 residues: CASSEGSLGEQYF. The CDR3, as DNA: TGTGCCAGCAGTGAGGGGAGCCTCGGCGAGCAGTACTTC.

The rearrangement links TRBV9 to TRBJ2-1; TRBD2 matches at 7 bases. Germline-derived CDR1 and CDR2 are SGDLS and YYNGEE. After removal of 0 bases from V and 4 bases from J, the junction contained 1 base not matched to a gene. The CDR3 runs to 14 residues. CDR3 region: CASSVGEGYNEQFF. Written as DNA, the CDR3 is TGTGCCAGCAGCGTAGGGGAGGGGTACAATGAGCAGTTCTTC. Full variable domain (outside the CDR3, taken from reference TRBV9 and TRBJ2-1): DSGVTQTPKHLITATGQRVTLRCSPRSGDLSVYWYQQSLDQGLQFLIQYYNGEERAKGNILERFSAQQFPDLHSELNLSSLELGDSALYFCASSVGEGYNEQFFGPGTRLTVL.

This chain joins TRBV21-1 and TRBJ2-7; the table's D gene call, TRBD2, was not cross checked with the DNA. The DNA end is a closer match to TRBJ2-5, so the J assignment may be wrong. TRBV21-1 is classified as a pseudogene. CDR3 length: 14 residues. CDR3 amino acids: CTSSSTGTAETQYF. In nucleotides, the CDR3 is TGTACCAGCAGCAGTACAGGGACAGCGGAGACCCAGTACTTC.

As for this clonotype: A read error may produce the germline difference seen at one junction end. J is TRBJ2-5 and V is TRBV20-1, with 13 bases fitting TRBD2. The CDR3 has 15 amino acids. CDR1 DFQATT and CDR2 SNEGSKA come from the germline V gene (reference sequence). CDR3: CNARDRTSGSVEQYF. CDR3 in DNA: TGCAATGCTAGAGATCGGACTAGCGGGAGTGTTGAGCAGTACTTC.

This clonotype has a handful of counts. V usage is TRBV21-1 and J usage is TRBJ2-5; the listed D gene, TRBD2, was not tested against the DNA. TRBV21-1 is an annotated pseudogene. CDR3 length equals 18 residues. CDR3: CASRDIAGELTAQETQYF. The DNA of the CDR3 is TGTGCCAGCAGAGATATAGCGGGAGAGCTGACGGCTCAAGAGACCCAGTACTTC.

V gene TRBV2 combines with J gene TRBJ1-1; D is ambiguous. The CDR3 is 16 residues long. Germline V lookup: CDR1 SNHLY, CDR2 FYNNEI. Trimming took off 6 bases at V and 1 base at J, with 18 bases between the two ends. The CDR3 region is CASRAGRLEPNTEAFF. The CDR3, as DNA: TGTGCCAGCAGGGCGGGAAGGCTTGAACCGAACACTGAAGCTTTCTTT. The whole variable domain, filled in from reference TRBV2 and TRBJ1-1, reads EPEVTQTPSHQVTQMGQEVILRCVPISNHLYFYWYRQILGQKVEFLVSFYNNEISEKSEIFDDQFSVERPDGSNFTLKIRSTKLEDSAMYFCASRAGRLEPNTEAFFGQGTRLTVV.

This chain's CDR3 is CASSQTSGPSTDTQYF. The CDR3, as DNA: TGCGCCAGCAGCCAAACGAGCGGACCATCCACAGATACGCAGTATTTT. The chain recombines TRBV4-1 with TRBJ2-3; maybe TRBD2 (5 bases). Trimming removed 2 bases from V and 2 bases from J, with 14 bases in between. The germline V gene encodes CDR1 MGHRA and CDR2 YSYEKL. The length of the CDR3 is 16 residues.

This clonotype was recorded only once. The rearrangement joins TRBV6-1 to TRBJ2-7; D is undetermined. TRBJ2-5 explains the end of the DNA better; the J call may be wrong. This CDR3 has 14 amino acids. Germline V lookup: CDR1 MNHNS, CDR2 SASEGT. In DNA form, the CDR3 reads TGTGCCAGCAGTGAGAACAGCCTTCGGGAGACCCAGTACTTC. It specifies CASSENSLRETQYF.